This T cell receptor (beta chain) was obtained from a study of cytomegalovirus exposure and HLA in healthy donors. Regarding the study as a whole: Accurate predictions that matched the HLA-A and HLA-B alleles of most subjects were reportedly made from TCR beta sequences. The study assumed roughly uniform donor sequencing depth for presence/absence analyses. CMV serostatus was the sole immune exposure data available. Sequence variants that were highly shared formed a cluster that was likely a sequencing artifact.

This CDR3 region has 14 residues. Germline lookup yields CDR1 SGHTA and CDR2 FQGNSA. J lost 1 base, V lost 4 bases, and 2 bases had no gene match. This clone was found a few times. What it binds is not known. PCR involved 60 Vbeta and 13 Jbeta primers. The table came from immunoSEQ multiplex PCR; TCRdb's copy has only in-frame clones and leaves some out. This repertoire shows about 200,000 clones, 12% found once; its top ten account for less than 8.5%. The material sequenced was PBMCs. The sequence derives from a man in his forties or fifties in good health and CMV-seropositive. The chain carries TRBV7-2 and TRBJ1-1, with 8 bases aligning to TRBD1. The CDR3 nucleotides read TGTGCCAGCAGCTGGGGACAGGAGAACACTGAAGCTTTCTTT. It encodes CASSWGQENTEAFF.